This T cell receptor beta chain stems from a study of cytotoxic CD8 clonotypes in ibrutinib-treated CLL (dated by TCRdb to the early 2020s). Background on the whole study: The cohort included about 15 treatment-naive and ten to eleven relapsed/refractory patients; roughly 17 were IGHV unmutated. Every sample from remission and from progressive disease was obtained while the patients were still on ibrutinib. On average, each sample had 255,043 productive templates and under 95,000 productive rearrangements. Response samples were taken after a median of 12 months on treatment, ranging from about 6 to 40 months. Of the 90 or so people in the trial, approximately 28 had longitudinal samples available. Cryopreserved peripheral blood mononuclear cells were collected before treatment, at response, and at either disease progression or sustained remission. Partial responses were observed in about 25 patients and complete responses in 2; after a median follow-up of 68 months, remission was maintained in 14 patients and progression was observed in 12. Results the study describes overall, beyond this receptor: Baseline clonality exceeded that of age-matched healthy donors and correlated strongly with circulating CD8+ T-cell counts. At ibrutinib response clonality went up, during sustained remission it held steady, and at progression it dropped back toward baseline. Public clonotypes were found to be uncommon and were observed to contract or remain stable during treatment; the increase in clonality was shown to reflect expansion of private clonotypes at ibrutinib response. Sampling times were not matched between patients in sustained remission and patients whose disease was progressing, and lymph node repertoires were not examined.

The meaning of the sample's time point label: progressive disease on ibrutinib. For TCR beta library preparation, around 2.2 micrograms of genomic DNA was extracted from cryopreserved PBMCs. Longitudinal blood samples from CLL patients receiving ibrutinib monotherapy were subjected to high-throughput TCR beta sequencing. Patients were enrolled in a phase 2 open-label single-center ibrutinib monotherapy trial. On a MiSeq, deep resolution sequencing aimed for a depth between 1 in 1 million and 1 in 200,000 T cells, with each clonotype covered around 10x on average. The immunoSEQ hsTCRB Kit was used to generate TCR beta libraries. The original pipeline was this. ImmunoSEQ Data Assistant and ImmunoSEQ Analyzer were used for data analysis, and V, D and J genes were assigned according to IMGT definitions. Clonality, which ranges from 0 to 1, was calculated by subtracting the normalized Shannon entropy of productive rearrangement frequencies from one. Only overrepresented clonotypes making up at least 0.05% of each patient's repertoire were included in the public clonotype analysis. About a dozen age-matched healthy donor repertoires from immuneACCESS served as clonality controls. TCRdb limited this immuneACCESS table to in-frame rearrangements with V and J called. A share of clones is missing; checked studies link under half to unresolved V genes, and the rest is unexplained. V and J calls and clone size are given by that table; D and trimming were obtained from the DNA. For this sample the table gives roughly 12,000 clones, of which 81% were detected only once. Together, the top ten hold 20% to 25% of the sample.

For this clone: No cognate antigen has been identified for it. Base qualities were left out, and no much larger clone turns up one base away.

The receptor was isolated from a human donor with chronic lymphocytic leukemia. Here the sequenced sample was PBMCs, taken at disease progression, from a patient treated with ibrutinib.

The CDR3 amino acid sequence is: CASSIGLDDRPYEQYF. The nucleotides read TGTGCCAGTAGTATAGGGTTAGACGACAGACCCTACGAGCAGTACTTC. This sequence uses TRBV19 and TRBJ2-7, and perhaps TRBD1 as D gene, on 5 matching bases. Deletion took 1 base off V and 2 bases off J, with a span of 15 bases between the germline ends. The germline V gene (reference sequence) supplies CDR1 LNHDA and CDR2 SQIVND. Taken from cysteine to phenylalanine, the CDR3 has 16 residues. This entry keeps only the CDR3 DNA: 48 bases, framed from base 1.